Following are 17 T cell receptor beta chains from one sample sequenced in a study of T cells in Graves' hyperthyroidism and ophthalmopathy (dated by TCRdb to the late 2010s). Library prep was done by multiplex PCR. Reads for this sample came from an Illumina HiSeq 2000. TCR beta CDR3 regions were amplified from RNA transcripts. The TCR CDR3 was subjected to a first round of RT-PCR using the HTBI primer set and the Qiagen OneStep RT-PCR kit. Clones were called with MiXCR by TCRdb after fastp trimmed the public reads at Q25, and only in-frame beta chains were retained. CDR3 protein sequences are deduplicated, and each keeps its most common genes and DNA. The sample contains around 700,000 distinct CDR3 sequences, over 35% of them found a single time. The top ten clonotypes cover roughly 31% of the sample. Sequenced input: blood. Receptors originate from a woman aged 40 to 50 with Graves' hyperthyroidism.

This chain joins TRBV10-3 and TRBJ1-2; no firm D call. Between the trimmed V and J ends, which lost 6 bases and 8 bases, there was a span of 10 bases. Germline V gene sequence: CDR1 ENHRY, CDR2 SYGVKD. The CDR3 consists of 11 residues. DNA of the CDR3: TGTGCCATCAGCAGAGGTGACGGCTACACCTTC. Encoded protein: CAISRGDGYTF.

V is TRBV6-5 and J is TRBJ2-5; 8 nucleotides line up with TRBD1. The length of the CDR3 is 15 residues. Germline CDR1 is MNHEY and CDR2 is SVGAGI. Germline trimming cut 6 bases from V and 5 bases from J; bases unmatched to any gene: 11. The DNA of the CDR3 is TGTGCCAGCAGCCGAGAGGACAGGGTATGGGAGACCCAGTACTTC. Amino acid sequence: CASSREDRVWETQYF.

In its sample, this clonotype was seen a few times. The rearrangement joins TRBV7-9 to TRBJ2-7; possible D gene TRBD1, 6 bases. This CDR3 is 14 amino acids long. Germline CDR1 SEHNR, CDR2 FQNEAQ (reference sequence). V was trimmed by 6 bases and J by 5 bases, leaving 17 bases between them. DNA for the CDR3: TGTGCCAGCAGACCTCTGGACAGTATCCACGAGCAGTACTTC. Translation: CASRPLDSIHEQYF.

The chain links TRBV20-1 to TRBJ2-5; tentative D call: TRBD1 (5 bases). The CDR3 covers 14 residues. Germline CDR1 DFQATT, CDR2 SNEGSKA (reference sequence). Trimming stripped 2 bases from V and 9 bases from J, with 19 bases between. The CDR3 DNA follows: TGCAGTGCTAGAATAGGGGTTACCAATCAGCCCCAGTACTTC. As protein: CSARIGVTNQPQYF.

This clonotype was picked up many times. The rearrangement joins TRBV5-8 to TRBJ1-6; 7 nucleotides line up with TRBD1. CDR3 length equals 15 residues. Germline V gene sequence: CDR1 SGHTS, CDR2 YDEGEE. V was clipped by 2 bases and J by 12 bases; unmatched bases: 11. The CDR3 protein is CASSLRTGAFGPLHF. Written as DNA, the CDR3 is TGTGCCAGCAGCTTACGGACAGGTGCCTTTGGACCCCTCCACTTT.

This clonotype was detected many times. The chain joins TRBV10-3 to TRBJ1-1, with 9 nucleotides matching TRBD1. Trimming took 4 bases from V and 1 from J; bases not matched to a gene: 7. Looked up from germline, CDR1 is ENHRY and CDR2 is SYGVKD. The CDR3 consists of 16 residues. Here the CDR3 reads CAISGGQGRSNTEAFF. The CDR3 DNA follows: TGTGCCATCAGTGGCGGACAGGGGCGATCGAACACTGAAGCTTTCTTT.

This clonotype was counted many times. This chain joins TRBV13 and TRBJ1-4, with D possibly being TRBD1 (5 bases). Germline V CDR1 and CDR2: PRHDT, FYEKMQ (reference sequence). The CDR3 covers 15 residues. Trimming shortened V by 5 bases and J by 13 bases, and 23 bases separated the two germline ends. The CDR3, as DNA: TGTGCCAGCAGCACCCGTGGGGACTCGGATAAAGGACTGTTTTTT. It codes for CASSTRGDSDKGLFF.

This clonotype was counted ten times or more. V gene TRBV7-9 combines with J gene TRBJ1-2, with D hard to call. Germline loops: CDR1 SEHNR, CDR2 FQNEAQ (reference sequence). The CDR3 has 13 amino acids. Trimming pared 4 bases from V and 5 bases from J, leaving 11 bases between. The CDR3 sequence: CASSSQALYGYTF. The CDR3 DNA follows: TGTGCCAGCAGCTCCCAGGCTTTGTATGGCTACACCTTC.

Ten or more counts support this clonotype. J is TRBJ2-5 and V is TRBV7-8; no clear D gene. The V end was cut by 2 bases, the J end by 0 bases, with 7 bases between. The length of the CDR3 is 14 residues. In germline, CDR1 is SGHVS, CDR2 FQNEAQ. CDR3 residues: CASSLNLNQETQYF. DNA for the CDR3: TGTGCCAGCAGCTTAAATCTAAACCAAGAGACCCAGTACTTC.

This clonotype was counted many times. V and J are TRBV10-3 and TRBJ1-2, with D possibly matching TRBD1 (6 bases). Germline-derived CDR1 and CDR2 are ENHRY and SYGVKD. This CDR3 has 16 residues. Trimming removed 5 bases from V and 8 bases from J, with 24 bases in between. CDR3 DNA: TGTGCCATCAGTTTCCAGGGGATATCGTCGGGTGTGGGCTACACCTTC. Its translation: CAISFQGISSGVGYTF.

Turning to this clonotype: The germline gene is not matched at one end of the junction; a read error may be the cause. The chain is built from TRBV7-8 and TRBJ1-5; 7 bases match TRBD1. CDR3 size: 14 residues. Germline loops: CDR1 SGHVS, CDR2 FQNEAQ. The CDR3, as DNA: TGTGCCGGCAGCTCACCGGGACAGAAGGAGCCCCAGCATTTT. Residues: CAGSSPGQKEPQHF.

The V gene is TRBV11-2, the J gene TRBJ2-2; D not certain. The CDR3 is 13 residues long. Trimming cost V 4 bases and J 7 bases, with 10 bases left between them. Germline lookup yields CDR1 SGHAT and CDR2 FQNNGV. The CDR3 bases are TGTGCCAGCAGCTCCCCGGGTGGCGGGGAGCTGTTTTTT. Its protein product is CASSSPGGGELFF.

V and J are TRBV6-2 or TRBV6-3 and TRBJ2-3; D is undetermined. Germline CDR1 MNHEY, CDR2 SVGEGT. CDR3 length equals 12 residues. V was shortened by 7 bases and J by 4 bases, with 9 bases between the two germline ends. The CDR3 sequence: CASTPVADTQYF. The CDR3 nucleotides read TGTGCCAGCACCCCGGTGGCAGATACGCAGTATTTT.

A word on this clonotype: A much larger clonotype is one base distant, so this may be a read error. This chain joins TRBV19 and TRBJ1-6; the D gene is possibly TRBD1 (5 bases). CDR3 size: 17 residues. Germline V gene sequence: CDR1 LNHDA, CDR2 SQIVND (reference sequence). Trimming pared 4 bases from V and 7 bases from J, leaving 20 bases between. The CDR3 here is CASSKKGRQDVNSPLHF. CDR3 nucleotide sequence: TGTGCCAGTAGTAAAAAGGGGAGGCAGGATGTCAATTCACCCCTCCACTTT.

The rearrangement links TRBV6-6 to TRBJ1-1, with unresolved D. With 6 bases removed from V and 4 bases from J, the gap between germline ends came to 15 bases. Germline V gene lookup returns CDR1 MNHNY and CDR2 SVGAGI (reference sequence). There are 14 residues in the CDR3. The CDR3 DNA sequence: TGTGCCAGCAGATCGTTCCTCCCGAGCACTGAAGCTTTCTTT. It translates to CASRSFLPSTEAFF.

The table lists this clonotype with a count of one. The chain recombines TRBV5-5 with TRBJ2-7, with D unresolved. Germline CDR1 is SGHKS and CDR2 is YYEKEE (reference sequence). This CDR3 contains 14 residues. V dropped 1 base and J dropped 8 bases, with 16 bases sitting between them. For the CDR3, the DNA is TGTGCCAGCAGCTTGCTGGCGAGGATAGTCAAGCAGTACTTC. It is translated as CASSLLARIVKQYF.

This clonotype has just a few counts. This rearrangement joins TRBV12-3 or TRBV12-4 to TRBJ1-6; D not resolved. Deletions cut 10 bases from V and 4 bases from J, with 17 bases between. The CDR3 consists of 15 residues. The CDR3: CATTSSGSYNSPLHF. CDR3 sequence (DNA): TGTGCCACCACATCATCGGGCTCTTATAATTCACCCCTCCACTTT.